This note documents a single T cell receptor beta chain sequence. Its binding antigen is unknown. Base qualities are not at hand, and no much larger clone is one base apart. The cohort comprised 550 to 700 healthy bone marrow donors. All cohort members were sampled while nominally healthy, although unrecorded immune exposures were likely present. The donor was CMV seropositive and belonged to the group of more than 250 seropositive cohort members. Each donor provided a peripheral blood sample, and peripheral blood mononuclear cells were used for TCR beta sequencing. The Qiagen DNeasy Blood Extraction Kit was used to extract genomic DNA from the blood cell samples. The CDR3 holds 14 amino acids from the cysteine to the phenylalanine. Only CDR3 DNA is held: 42 bases, read in frame from base 1. Taken from the germline V gene, the CDR1 and CDR2 loops are SQVTM and ANQGSEA. V is clipped by 5 bases and J by 8 bases, and the sequence between their germline boundaries is 19 bases long.

Library prep was done by the immunoSEQ multiplex PCR assay. For the multiplex PCR, a mixture combining 60 forward primers for TCR Vbeta segments and 13 reverse primers for TCR Jbeta segments was used. Amplification of the CDR3 region of rearranged TCR beta genes was performed with a multiplex PCR assay on genomic DNA. The Illumina HiSeq System was used to sequence the amplified TCR beta libraries as 87-base-pair reads. The original methods were these. A later analysis tallied roughly 76 million unique TCR beta chains across the 550 to 850 repertoires, and approximately 9.9 million of those chains were shared by two or more donors. Raw reads were error-corrected and collapsed into unique sequences with a nearest-neighbor algorithm that merged closely related sequences to remove PCR and sequencing errors. Alignment of CDR3 sequences to IMGT reference sequences was used to assign V, D and J gene segments. For a sequence to be retained, at least a six-nucleotide match to both a V gene segment and a J gene segment was required. Rearrangements were called productive when the CDR3 lacked stop codons and stayed in frame with V and J; all others were non-productive. Following IMGT convention, CDR3 was defined as the stretch from the second conserved V-encoded cysteine up to the conserved J-encoded phenylalanine. Sequences without an unambiguous match to a single V gene segment were excluded from the earlier analysis of 500 to 700 of the donors. An earlier analysis of approximately 590 of the donors called V segments functional above 56.7% productive rearrangements and segregating when the between-donor standard deviation exceeded 5%. To diagnose cytomegalovirus status from the catalog of TCR beta chain sequences, a statistical classification framework was built. A later analysis assigned V and J genes by comparing TCR nucleotide sequences with IMGT/GENE-DB human TR gene sequences. In a later analysis, CDR3 sequences and most-parsimonious VDJ recombination scenarios were assigned using the TCRdist pipeline. In a later analysis, each TCR beta chain was defined by its CDR3 amino acid sequence together with its V-gene family, and reads lacking a unique V-gene family were excluded. As a way to deal with suspected cross-contamination and a sequencing artifact, a later analysis dropped 450 to 600 nucleotide sequences that were highly shared and had low generation probability. In a later analysis, a clonal expansion index for each public chain was calculated from normalized within-repertoire ranks of inferred template counts. In a later analysis, generation probabilities were computed with a VDJ recombination model fitted to out-of-frame rearrangements, and the resulting probabilities were checked against IGoR. In a later analysis, hypergeometric tests were used to score TCR-TCR, TCR-HLA and TCR-CMV co-occurrence, with a repertoire-size bias correction applied to TCR pairs. False discovery rates were estimated in a later analysis by permuting HLA or CMV assignments 20 times. In a later analysis, co-occurring TCRs were grouped with DBSCAN, and TCRdist sequence similarity was added when clustering was performed within HLA-allele-positive subsets. Co-occurrence clustering excluded repertoires with fewer than 30,000 or more than 120,000 public chains, plus five with anomalous nucleotide sharing. What TCRdb holds here is the immuneACCESS table cut down to in-frame rearrangements. Part of the clones is not present; checked against another copy, under half of the missing clones reflect an unresolved V gene, and the others are unexplained. D and trimming were read from the DNA, whereas the V and J calls and clone size are those reported in that table. The sample profile shows 150,000 to 180,000 clones; 65% to 85% of them were found once. The ten most abundant clones make up around 5.2% of the sample.

This record comes from a study of cytomegalovirus exposure and HLA in healthy donors (dated by TCRdb to 2016 to 2017). Describing the broader study: According to an earlier analysis of 550 to 700 of the donors, about 170 million T cells yielded 120 million or so unique TCR beta sequences and 250 to 350 Gb of sequence data. Besides the first cohort of 550 to 750 subjects, a separate validation cohort made up of 120 or so different subjects was used. Every discovery cohort repertoire had been produced on one sequencing platform. Donor age, sex, ethnicity and CMV serostatus were collected together with the repertoire data. A later analysis re-analyzed previously published TCR beta repertoires from approximately 670 donors and added high-resolution HLA genotyping to study TCR occurrence patterns. An early release covering roughly 640 HLA-typed donors comprised about 300 gigabases of sequencing data and 85 million to 100 million unique TCR sequences. Typing coverage varied by locus: roughly 629-630 donors for A, B, C, DRB1 and DQB1; around 560 for DQA1; approximately 570 for DPA1; approximately 470 for DPB1. To decide whether each TCR beta V gene segment behaved as functional or pseudogenic, an earlier analysis of some 600 of the donors relied on high-throughput TCR beta sequencing. The genetic ancestry cluster associated with self-reported Caucasian donors included about 84% of the 350 to 500 genotyped donors. Rather than drawing on any new phenotypic data, the later analysis identified candidate immune exposures from TCR beta sequences and the way those sequences occurred across donors. To predict cytomegalovirus infection status, the study brought together high-throughput TCR immunosequencing, statistical association of individual TCRs with disease status, and machine learning. In a later genetic analysis, genome-wide SNP genotypes for about 55% of the roughly 700 donors were used, and that subset was treated as a discovery cohort. The T cell repertoires of 666 subjects were profiled by immunosequencing and related to cytomegalovirus serostatus. The study aimed to test whether signatures of past pathogen exposure could be identified by cataloging public T cell receptors. Across approximately 400 genotyped donors of the cohort, an average of about 240,000 unique TCR beta nucleotide sequences per donor were sequenced, and approximately 19% of those sequences were non-productive. Because of strong linkage in the cohort, 5 or 6 DR-DQ haplotypes were treated as single units for association and clustering. Class I and class II HLA loci were covered by the typing at four-digit resolution. The paper as a whole reports these results and caveats: Most TCR sequences were seen in very few donors, while some public TCRs were found in many individuals. A further reported finding was that TCR beta sequences accurately predicted the HLA-A and HLA-B alleles for most subjects in the first cohort. HLA typing was unavailable for some donors at each locus, so association tests used only the typed subset. The study gave a list of around 170 TCR beta chains associated with cytomegalovirus. Assigning TCR associations to individual alleles was difficult when HLA alleles, especially DR and DQ, strongly co-occurred. A group of highly shared sequence variants was considered likely to be a technical artifact of the sequencing pipeline. Cytomegalovirus status was reported to be diagnosed by the classifier with high specificity and sensitivity in both the original and validation cohorts. Only TCR beta chains were sequenced in this cohort, and the absence of alpha or paired-chain data limited detectable features. The authors suggested that the approach could potentially be generalized to other disease states and immunological phenotypes. A later analysis found that most CMV-associated TCR beta chains appeared HLA-restricted, with HLA associations seemingly driven largely by CMV exposure. Compared with equally common non-associated chains, HLA-associated TCR beta chains in a later analysis were more clonally expanded and had lower generation probabilities. Immune exposure information for the cohort was limited to CMV serostatus. In a later genetic analysis, a missense DCLRE1C variant was associated with V-gene and J-gene trimming of TCR beta chains, and the association was replicated in an independent cohort. According to a later analysis, parvovirus B19, influenza, CMV and Epstein-Barr virus appeared linked to several top co-occurrence clusters. Compared with the roughly 710-donor mean, donors in an Asian-associated ancestry cluster had fewer N-insertions in productive TCRs, according to a later genetic analysis. Specific HLA alleles were associated with some 15,000 TCR beta sequences at a false discovery rate of 0.05 in a later analysis. The 87-base-pair reads could not distinguish some IMGT-functional V segments, including TRBV6-2 and TRBV6-3, so those segments were excluded. Broadly in line with IMGT annotations, most TCR beta V segments showed up in productive rearrangements about 87% or about 30% of the time in an earlier analysis of around 600 of the donors. In vitro tests confirmed that a few of the cytomegalovirus-associated TCR beta chains recognize cytomegalovirus antigens. A later analysis found that TCR association rates varied across HLA loci, with DRB1 alleles showing the most associated TCRs and HLA-C alleles the fewest. The presence/absence analyses assumed that sequencing depth was roughly uniform across donors, and that assumption may not be true. Some 16 rarely observed V segments, including chromosome 9 orphons, were excluded from the earlier analysis of about 600 of the donors because counts were too low. Correlated functional status among segregating V segments might be attributable to linkage disequilibrium, but an unknown experimental factor could not be ruled out.

The origin of this receptor is a woman aged 40 to 50 in good health and CMV-seropositive. Sequencing was performed on PBMCs. The V and J segments used are TRBV29-1 and TRBJ2-1; a tentative D call is TRBD2 (6 bases match). The encoded CDR3 is CSVLIAAPWDEQFF. The sequenced DNA is TGCAGCGTTTTGATAGCGGCCCCTTGGGATGAGCAGTTCTTC.